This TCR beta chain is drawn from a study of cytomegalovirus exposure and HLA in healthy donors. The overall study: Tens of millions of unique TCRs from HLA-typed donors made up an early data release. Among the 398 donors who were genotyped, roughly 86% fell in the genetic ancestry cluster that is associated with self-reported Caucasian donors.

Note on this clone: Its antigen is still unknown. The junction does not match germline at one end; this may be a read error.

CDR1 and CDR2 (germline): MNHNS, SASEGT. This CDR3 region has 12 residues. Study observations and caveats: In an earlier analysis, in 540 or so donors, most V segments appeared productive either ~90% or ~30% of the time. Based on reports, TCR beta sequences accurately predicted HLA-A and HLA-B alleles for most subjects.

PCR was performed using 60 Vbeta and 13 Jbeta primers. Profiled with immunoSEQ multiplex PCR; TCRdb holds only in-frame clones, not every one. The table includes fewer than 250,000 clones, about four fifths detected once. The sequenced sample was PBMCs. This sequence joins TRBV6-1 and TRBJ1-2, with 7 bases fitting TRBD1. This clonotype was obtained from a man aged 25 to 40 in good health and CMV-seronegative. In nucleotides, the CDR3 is TGTGCCAGCAGGGATCCGGGACAGACTCCCTTCTTC. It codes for CASRDPGQTPFF.